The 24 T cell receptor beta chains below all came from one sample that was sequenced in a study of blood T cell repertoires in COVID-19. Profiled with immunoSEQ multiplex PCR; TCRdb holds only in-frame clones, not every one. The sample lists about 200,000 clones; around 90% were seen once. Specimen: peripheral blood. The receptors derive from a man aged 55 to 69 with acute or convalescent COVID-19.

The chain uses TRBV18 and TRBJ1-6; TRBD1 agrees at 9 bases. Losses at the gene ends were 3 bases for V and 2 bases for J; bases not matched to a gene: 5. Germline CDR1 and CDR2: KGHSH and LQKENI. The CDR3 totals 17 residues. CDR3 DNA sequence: TGTGCCAGCTCACCCGGACAGGGGACTACCTATAATTCACCCCTCCACTTT. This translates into CASSPGQGTTYNSPLHF.

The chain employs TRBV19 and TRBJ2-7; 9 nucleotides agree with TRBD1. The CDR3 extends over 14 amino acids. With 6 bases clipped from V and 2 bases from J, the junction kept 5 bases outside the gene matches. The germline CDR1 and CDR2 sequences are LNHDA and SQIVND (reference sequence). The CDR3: CASRSTGGAYEQYF. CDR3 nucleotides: TGTGCCAGTAGAAGCACAGGGGGCGCCTACGAGCAGTACTTC.

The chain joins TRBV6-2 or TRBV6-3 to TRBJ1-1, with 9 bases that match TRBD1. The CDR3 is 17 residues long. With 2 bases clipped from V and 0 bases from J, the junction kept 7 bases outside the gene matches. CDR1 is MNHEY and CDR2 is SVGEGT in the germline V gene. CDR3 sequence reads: CASSYPRGQGLNTEAFF. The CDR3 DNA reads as TGTGCCAGCAGTTACCCGAGGGGACAGGGACTGAACACTGAAGCTTTCTTT.

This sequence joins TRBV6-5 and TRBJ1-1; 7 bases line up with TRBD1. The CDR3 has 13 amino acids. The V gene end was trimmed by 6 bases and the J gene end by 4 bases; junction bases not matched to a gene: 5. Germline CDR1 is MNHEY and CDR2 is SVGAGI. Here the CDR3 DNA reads TGTGCCAGCAGGCGACAGGGTGCCACTGAAGCTTTCTTT. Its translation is CASRRQGATEAFF.

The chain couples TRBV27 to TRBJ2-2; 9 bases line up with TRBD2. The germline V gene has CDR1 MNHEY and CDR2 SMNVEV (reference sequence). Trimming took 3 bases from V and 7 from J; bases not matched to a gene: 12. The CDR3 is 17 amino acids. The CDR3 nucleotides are TGTGCCAGCAGTTTTTCTTGGCGGGGGGGCCTAGGCGGGGAGCTGTTTTTT. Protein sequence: CASSFSWRGGLGGELFF.

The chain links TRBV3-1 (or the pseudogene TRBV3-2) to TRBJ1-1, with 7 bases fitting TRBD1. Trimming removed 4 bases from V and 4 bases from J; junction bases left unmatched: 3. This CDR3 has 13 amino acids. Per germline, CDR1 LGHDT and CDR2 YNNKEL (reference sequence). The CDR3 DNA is TGTGCCAGCAGCCGAGGGGGCTTCACTGAAGCTTTCTTT. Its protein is CASSRGGFTEAFF.

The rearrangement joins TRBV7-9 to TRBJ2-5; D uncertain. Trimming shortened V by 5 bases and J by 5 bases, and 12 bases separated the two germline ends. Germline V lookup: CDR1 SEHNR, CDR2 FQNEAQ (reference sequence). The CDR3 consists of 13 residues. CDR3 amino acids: CASSPETPETQYF. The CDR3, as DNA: TGTGCCAGCAGCCCAGAAACCCCGGAGACCCAGTACTTC. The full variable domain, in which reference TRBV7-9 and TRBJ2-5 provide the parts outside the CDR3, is DTGVSQNPRHKITKRGQNVTFRCDPISEHNRLYWYRQTLGQGPEFLTYFQNEAQLEKSRLLSDRFSAERPKGSFSTLEIQRTEQGDSAMYLCASSPETPETQYFGPGTRLLVL.

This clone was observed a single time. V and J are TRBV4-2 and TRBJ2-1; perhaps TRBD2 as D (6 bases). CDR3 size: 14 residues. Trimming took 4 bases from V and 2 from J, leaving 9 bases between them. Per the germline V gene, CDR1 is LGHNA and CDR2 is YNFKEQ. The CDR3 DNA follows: TGTGCCAGCAGCCTATCGGGGGCCTACAATGAGCAGTTCTTC. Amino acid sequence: CASSLSGAYNEQFF.

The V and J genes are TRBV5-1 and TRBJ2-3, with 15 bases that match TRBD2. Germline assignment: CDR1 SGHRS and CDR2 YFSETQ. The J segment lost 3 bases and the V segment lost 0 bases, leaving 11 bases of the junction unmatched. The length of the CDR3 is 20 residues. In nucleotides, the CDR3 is TGCGCCAGCAGCTTGGGGACTAGCGGGGGGGCGTTGAGTAGGACAGATACGCAGTATTTT. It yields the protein CASSLGTSGGALSRTDTQYF.

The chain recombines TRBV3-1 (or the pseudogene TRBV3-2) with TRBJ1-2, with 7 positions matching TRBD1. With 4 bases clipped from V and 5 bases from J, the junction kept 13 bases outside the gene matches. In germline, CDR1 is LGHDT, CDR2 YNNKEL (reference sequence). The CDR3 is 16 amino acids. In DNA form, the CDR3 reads TGTGCCAGCAGCCCCCAGGGAAGGGGGCAGAGGTATGGCTACACCTTC. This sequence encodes CASSPQGRGQRYGYTF.

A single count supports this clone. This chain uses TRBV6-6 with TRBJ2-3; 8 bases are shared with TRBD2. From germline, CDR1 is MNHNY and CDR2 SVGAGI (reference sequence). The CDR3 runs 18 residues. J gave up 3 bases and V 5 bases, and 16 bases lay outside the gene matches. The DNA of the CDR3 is TGTGCCAGCAGTCACAGGGTGGGTCTAGCGGGCCTTACAGATACGCAGTATTTT. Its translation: CASSHRVGLAGLTDTQYF.

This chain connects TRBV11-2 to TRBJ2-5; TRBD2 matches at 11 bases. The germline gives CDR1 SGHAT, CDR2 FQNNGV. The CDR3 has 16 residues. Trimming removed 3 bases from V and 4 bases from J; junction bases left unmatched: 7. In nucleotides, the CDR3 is TGTGCCAGCAGCTTTAGCGGGGGGGCTTTGGCAGAGACCCAGTACTTC. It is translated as CASSFSGGALAETQYF.

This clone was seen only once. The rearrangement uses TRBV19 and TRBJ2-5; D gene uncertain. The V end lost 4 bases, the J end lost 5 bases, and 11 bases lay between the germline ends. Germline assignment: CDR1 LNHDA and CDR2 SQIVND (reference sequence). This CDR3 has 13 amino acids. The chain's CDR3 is CASSSLARETQYF. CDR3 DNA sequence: TGTGCCAGTAGTAGCTTAGCCCGGGAGACCCAGTACTTC.

The CDR3 sequence is CASTGPGQLPIGGYTF. DNA of the CDR3: TGTGCCAGCACCGGACCGGGACAACTCCCTATAGGTGGCTACACCTTC. This chain connects TRBV5-6 to TRBJ1-2, with D perhaps matching TRBD1 (6 bases). The germline gives CDR1 SGHDT, CDR2 YYEEEE. Between the trimmed V and J ends, which lost 6 bases and 7 bases, there was a span of 25 bases. This CDR3 is built from 16 residues.

CDR3 in DNA: TGTGCCAGCAGTGAAGCCGGGCCTGGGGGACACGCTGAAGCTTTCTTT. It encodes CASSEAGPGGHAEAFF. This rearrangement joins TRBV6-1 to TRBJ1-1, with TRBD1 as a possible D gene (6 bases). The germline gives CDR1 MNHNS, CDR2 SASEGT. This CDR3 is 16 amino acids long. V was pared by 0 bases and J by 6 bases, with 17 bases between.

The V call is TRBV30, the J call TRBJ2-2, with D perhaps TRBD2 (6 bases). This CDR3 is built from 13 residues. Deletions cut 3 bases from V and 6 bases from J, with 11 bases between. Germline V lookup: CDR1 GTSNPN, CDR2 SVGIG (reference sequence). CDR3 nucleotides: TGTGCCTGGAGCCCGGGGGATCCCGGGGAGCTGTTTTTT. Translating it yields CAWSPGDPGELFF.

The CDR3 is CASSMVPGVVSYSGANVLTF. CDR3 nucleotide sequence: TGTGCCAGTAGTATGGTTCCGGGGGTGGTAAGTTACTCTGGGGCCAACGTCCTGACTTTC. The rearrangement links TRBV19 to TRBJ2-6, with D perhaps matching TRBD2 (6 bases). Germline CDR1 and CDR2: LNHDA and SQIVND (reference sequence). Trimming took off 3 bases at V and 0 bases at J, with 21 bases between the two ends. CDR3 length equals 20 residues.

Here the CDR3 DNA reads TGCGCCAGCAGCACGGACAGGGGTGACACTGAAGCTTTCTTT. Translated, it gives CASSTDRGDTEAFF. The V and J genes are TRBV5-1 and TRBJ1-1; 9 positions agree with TRBD1. Germline CDR1 SGHRS, CDR2 YFSETQ. V lost 4 bases, J lost 3 bases, and 4 bases stayed unmatched. This CDR3 has 14 amino acids. Combining the CDR3 with reference TRBV5-1 and TRBJ1-1 gives the whole variable domain KAGVTQTPRYLIKTRGQQVTLSCSPISGHRSVSWYQQTPGQGLQFLFEYFSETQRNKGNFPGRFSGRQFSNSRSEMNVSTLELGDSALYLCASSTDRGDTEAFFGQGTRLTVV.

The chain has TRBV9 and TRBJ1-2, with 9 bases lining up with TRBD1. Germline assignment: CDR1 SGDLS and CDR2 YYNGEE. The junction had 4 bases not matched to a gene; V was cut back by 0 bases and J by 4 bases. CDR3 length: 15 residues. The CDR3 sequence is CASSVEGQGLYGYTF. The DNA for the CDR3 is TGTGCCAGCAGCGTAGAGGGACAGGGCCTCTATGGCTACACCTTC.

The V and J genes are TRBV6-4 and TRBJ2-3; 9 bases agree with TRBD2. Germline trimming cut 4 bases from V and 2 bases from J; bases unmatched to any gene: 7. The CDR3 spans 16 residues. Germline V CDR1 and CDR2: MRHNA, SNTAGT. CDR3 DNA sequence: TGTGCCAGCAGTGCCGGTAGCGGGGGCCACACAGATACGCAGTATTTT. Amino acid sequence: CASSAGSGGHTDTQYF.

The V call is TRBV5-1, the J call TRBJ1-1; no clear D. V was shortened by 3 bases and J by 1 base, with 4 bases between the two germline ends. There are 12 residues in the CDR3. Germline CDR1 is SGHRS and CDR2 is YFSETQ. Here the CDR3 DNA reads TGCGCCAGCAGCTCAGGGAACACTGAAGCTTTCTTT. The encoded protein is CASSSGNTEAFF.

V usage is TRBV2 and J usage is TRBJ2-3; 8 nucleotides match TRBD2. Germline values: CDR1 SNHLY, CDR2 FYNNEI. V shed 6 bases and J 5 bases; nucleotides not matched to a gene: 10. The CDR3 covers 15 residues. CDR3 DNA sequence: TGTGCCAGCAGCGGGACTAGGCCCACATTAGATACGCAGTATTTT. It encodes CASSGTRPTLDTQYF.

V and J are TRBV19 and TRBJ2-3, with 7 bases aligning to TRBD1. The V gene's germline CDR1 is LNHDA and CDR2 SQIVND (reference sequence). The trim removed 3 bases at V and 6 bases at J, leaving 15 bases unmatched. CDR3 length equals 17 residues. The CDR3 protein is CASSIWLTGSRGDTQYF. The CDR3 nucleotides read TGTGCCAGTAGTATCTGGTTGACAGGGTCCAGAGGGGATACGCAGTATTTT.

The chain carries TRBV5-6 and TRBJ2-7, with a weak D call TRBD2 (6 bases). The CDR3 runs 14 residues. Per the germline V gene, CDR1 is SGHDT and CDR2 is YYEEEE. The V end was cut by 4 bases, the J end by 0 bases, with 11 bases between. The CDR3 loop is CASSNRDFSYEQYF. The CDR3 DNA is TGTGCCAGCAGCAATCGGGACTTCTCCTACGAGCAGTACTTC.